These T cell receptor beta chains were read from a single sample in a study of T cells in Graves' hyperthyroidism and ophthalmopathy. MiXCR was run by TCRdb on the multiplex PCR reads, yielding one entry per CDR3 protein. The sample shows around 420,000 distinct CDR3 sequences, about a sixth of them seen only once. The sequencing sample was made of blood. The receptor source for this set is a young woman with Graves' hyperthyroidism. Both conserved end residues are part of each CDR3. A D gene is named only where the DNA matches it firmly. Only some rows state a clone size, as once, few, many or a class for expanded clones.

>TRBV2|TRBJ2-2|many|-
TGTGCCAGCAAGGTGTGGCAGAACACCGGGGAGCTGTTTTTT
CASKVWQNTGELFF
>TRBV27|TRBJ2-1|few|TRBD2
TGTGCCAGCAGTGGACCTAGCGGGAGGGCCGTTACCTACAATGAGCAGTTCTTC
CASSGPSGRAVTYNEQFF
>TRBV6-1|TRBJ2-2|-|TRBD2
TGTGCCATCAACGCGCGGGGGACTAGCGGGAGCGGGGAGCTGTTTTTT
CAINARGTSGSGELFF
>TRBV29-1|TRBJ1-1|few|-
TGCAGCGCGAGGACCTCCGGGACAAAGAACACTGAAGCTTTCTTT
CSARTSGTKNTEAFF
>TRBV20-1|TRBJ2-7|-|-
TGCAGTGCCCGAGGTGGAACTAAGCGATCCTACGAGCAGTACTTC
CSARGGTKRSYEQYF
>TRBV5-1|TRBJ2-1|many|TRBD2
TGCGCCAGCAGCGCCGGACTAGCGGGAGGGGTCGGTAACAATGAGCAGTTCTTC
CASSAGLAGGVGNNEQFF
>TRBV28|TRBJ2-3|many|-
TGTGCCAGCTGGCCCCTAGGCGGGTTGGGAGATACGCAGTATTTT
CASWPLGGLGDTQYF
>TRBV6-4|TRBJ1-4|few|-
TGTGCCAGCAGTGAGGGCGGGACAATTGGCGAAAAACTGTTTTTT
CASSEGGTIGEKLFF
>TRBV5-1|TRBJ2-2|-|TRBD2
TGTGCCAGCAGCCCTATAGCGGGAGGGCCCGCCGGGGAGCTGTTTTTT
CASSPIAGGPAGELFF
>TRBV18|TRBJ1-1|many|-
TGTGCCAGCTCACGCGTGGAGGGGCAAGAAGCTTTCTTT
CASSRVEGQEAFF
>TRBV20-1|TRBJ2-1|-|TRBD1
TGCAGTGCTAGTAATGCCAGGGGGCGCGATCCCAATGAGCAGTTCTTC
CSASNARGRDPNEQFF
>TRBV20-1|TRBJ2-5|many|TRBD2
TGCAGTGCTGAAGGACTAGCGGGGGGAAAAGAGACCCAGTACTTC
CSAEGLAGGKETQYF
>TRBV7-6|TRBJ2-3|few|-
TGTGCCAGCAGCCGACAGACGAGACGCACAGATACGCAGTATTTT
CASSRQTRRTDTQYF
>TRBV5-6|TRBJ2-5|-|-
TGTGCCAGCAGCTTGATGATGGCCCAGTACTTC
CASSLMMAQYF
>TRBV28|TRBJ2-7|many|TRBD2
TGTGCCAGCAGTCTTAGCGGGGGGTACGAGCAGTACTTC
CASSLSGGYEQYF
>TRBV11-2|TRBJ1-5|many|TRBD1
TGTGCCAGCAGCTTACGCGCAGGGGGGGGGACCTGGGTCCCCAATCAGCCCCAGCATTTT
CASSLRAGGGTWVPNQPQHF